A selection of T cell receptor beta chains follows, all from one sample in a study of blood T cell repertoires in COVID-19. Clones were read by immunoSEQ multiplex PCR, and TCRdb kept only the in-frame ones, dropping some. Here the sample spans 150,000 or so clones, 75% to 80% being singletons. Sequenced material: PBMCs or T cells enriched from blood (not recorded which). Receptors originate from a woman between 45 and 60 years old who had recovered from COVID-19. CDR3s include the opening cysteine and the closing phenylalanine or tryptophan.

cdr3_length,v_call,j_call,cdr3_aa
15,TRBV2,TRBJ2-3,CASSWDRGSTDTQYF
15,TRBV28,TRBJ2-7,CASSRPGGQAYEQYF
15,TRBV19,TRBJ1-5,CASSNGQGGNQPQHF
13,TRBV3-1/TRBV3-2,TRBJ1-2,CASSQGTGGGYTF
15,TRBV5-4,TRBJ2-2,CASSPALAGNRELFF
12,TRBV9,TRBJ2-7,CASSASGYEQYF
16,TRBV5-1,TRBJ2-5,CASSSRLLARQETQYF
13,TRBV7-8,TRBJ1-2,CASSYRELGGYTF
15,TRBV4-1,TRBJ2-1,CASSLLRETYNEQFF
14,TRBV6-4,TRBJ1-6,CASSDGLNNSPLHF
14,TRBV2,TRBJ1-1,CASSENRESTEAFF